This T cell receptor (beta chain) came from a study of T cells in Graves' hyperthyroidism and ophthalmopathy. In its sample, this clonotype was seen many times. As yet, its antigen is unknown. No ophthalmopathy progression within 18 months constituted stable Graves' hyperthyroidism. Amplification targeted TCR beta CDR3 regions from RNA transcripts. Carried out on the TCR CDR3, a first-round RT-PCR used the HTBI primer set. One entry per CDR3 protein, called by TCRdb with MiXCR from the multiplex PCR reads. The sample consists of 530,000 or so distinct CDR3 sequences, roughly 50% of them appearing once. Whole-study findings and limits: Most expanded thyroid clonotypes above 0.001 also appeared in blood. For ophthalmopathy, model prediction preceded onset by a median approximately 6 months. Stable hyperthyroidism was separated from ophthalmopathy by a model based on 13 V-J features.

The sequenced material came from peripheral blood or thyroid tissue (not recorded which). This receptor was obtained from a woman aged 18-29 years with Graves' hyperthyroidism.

Written as DNA, the CDR3 is TGTGCCAGCAGTGAATGGTCCGGTGTTGGCTACACCTTC. It codes for CASSEWSGVGYTF. The V call is TRBV25-1, the J call TRBJ1-2; D call uncertain. Trimming cost V 1 base and J 7 bases, with 10 bases left between them. Germline lookup yields CDR1 MGHDK and CDR2 SYGVNS. The CDR3 is 13 residues long.